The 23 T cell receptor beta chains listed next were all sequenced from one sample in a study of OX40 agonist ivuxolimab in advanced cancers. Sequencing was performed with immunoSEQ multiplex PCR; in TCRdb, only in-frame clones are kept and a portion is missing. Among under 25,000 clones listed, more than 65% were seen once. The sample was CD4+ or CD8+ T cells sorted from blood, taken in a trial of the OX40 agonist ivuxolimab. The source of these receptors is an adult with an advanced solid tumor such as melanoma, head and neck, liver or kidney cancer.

The CDR3: CASRNQDRGENSPLHF. In nucleotides, the CDR3 is TGTGCCAGCAGGAATCAGGACAGGGGAGAAAATTCACCCCTCCACTTT. The chain recombines TRBV6-6 with TRBJ1-6, with 9 bases identical to TRBD1. From germline, CDR1 is MNHNY and CDR2 SVGAGI (reference sequence). There are 16 residues in the CDR3. After removal of 6 bases from V and 7 bases from J, the junction contained 10 bases not matched to a gene.

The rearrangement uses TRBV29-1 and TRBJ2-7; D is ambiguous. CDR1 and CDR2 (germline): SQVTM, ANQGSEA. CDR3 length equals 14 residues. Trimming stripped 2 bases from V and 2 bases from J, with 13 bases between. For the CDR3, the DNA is TGCAGCGTTGAAATAGAGCCTCCCCCCTACGAGCAGTACTTC. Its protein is CSVEIEPPPYEQYF.

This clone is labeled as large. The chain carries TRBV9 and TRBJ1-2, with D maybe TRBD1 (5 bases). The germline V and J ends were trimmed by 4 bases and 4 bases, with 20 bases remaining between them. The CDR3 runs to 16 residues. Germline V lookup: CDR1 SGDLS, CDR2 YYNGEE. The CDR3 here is CASSPSPLGGSYGYTF. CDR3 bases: TGTGCCAGCAGCCCTAGTCCTTTGGGGGGTTCCTATGGCTACACCTTC.

In DNA form, the CDR3 reads TGCGCCAGCAGCCAAGCTAGCCAGGGAGCTCAGCCCCAGCATTTT. Translated: CASSQASQGAQPQHF. V gene TRBV4-1 combines with J gene TRBJ1-5; D may be TRBD1 (5 bases). Trimming cost V 1 base and J 6 bases, with 13 bases left between them. The CDR3 is 15 residues long. The germline V gene encodes CDR1 MGHRA and CDR2 YSYEKL.

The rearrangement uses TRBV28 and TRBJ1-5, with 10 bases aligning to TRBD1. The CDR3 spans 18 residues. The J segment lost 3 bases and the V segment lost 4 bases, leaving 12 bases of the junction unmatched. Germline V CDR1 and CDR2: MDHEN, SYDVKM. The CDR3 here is CASSSQDRGEYNNQPQHF. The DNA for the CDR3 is TGTGCCAGCAGTTCACAGGACAGGGGGGAATATAACAATCAGCCCCAGCATTTT.

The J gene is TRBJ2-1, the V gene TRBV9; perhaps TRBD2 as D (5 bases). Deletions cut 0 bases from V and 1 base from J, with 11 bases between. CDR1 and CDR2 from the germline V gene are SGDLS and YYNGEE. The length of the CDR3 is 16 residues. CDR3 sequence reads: CASSVVRGLSYNEQFF. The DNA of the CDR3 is TGTGCCAGCAGCGTAGTTCGGGGATTATCCTACAATGAGCAGTTCTTC.

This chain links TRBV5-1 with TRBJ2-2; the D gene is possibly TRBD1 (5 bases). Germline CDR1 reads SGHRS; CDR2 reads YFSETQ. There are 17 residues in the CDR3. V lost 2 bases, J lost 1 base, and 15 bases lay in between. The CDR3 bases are TGCGCCAGCAGCTTCCGGCCAGGGCAGGGGAACACCGGGGAGCTGTTTTTT. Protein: CASSFRPGQGNTGELFF.

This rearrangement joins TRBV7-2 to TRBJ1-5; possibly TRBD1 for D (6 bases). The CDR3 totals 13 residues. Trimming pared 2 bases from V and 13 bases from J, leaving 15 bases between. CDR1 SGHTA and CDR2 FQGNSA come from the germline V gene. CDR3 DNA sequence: TGTGCCAGCAGCTTATGGGCAGGGGTCGAGCAGCATTTT. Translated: CASSLWAGVEQHF.

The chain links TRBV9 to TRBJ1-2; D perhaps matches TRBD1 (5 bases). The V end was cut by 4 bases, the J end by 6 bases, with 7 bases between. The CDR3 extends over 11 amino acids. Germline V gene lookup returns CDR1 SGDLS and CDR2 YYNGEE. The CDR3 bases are TGTGCCAGCAGCCCGGGGCATGGCTACACCTTC. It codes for CASSPGHGYTF.

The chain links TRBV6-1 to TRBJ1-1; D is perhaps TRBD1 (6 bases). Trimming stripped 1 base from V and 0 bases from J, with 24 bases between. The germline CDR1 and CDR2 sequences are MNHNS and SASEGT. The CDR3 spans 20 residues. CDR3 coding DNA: TGTGCCAGCAGTGAAGGGGGCGTTGGGGGCCTCTTAACAATGAACACTGAAGCTTTCTTT. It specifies CASSEGGVGGLLTMNTEAFF.

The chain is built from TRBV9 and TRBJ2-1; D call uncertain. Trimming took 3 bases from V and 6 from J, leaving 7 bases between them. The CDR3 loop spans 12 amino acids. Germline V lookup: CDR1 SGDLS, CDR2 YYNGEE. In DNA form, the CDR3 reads TGTGCCAGCAGCGGCCAAGGCAATGAGCAGTTCTTC. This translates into CASSGQGNEQFF.

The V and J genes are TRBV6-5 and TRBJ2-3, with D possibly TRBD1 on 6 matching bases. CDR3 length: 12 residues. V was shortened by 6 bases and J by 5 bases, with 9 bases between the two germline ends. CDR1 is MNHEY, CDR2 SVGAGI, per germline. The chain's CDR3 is CASRQGGDTQYF. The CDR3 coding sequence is TGTGCCAGCAGACAGGGTGGAGATACGCAGTATTTT.

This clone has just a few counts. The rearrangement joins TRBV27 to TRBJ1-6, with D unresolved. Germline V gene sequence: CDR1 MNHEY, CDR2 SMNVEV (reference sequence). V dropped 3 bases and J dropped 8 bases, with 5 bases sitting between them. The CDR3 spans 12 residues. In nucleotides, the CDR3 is TGTGCCAGCAGTTTCCATGATTCACCCCTCCACTTT. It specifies CASSFHDSPLHF.

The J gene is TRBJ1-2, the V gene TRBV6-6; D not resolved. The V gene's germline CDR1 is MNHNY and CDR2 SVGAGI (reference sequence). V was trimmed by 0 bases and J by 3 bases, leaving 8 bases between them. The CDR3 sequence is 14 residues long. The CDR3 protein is CASSYSNIDYGYTF. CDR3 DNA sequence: TGTGCCAGCAGTTACTCGAATATTGACTATGGCTACACCTTC.

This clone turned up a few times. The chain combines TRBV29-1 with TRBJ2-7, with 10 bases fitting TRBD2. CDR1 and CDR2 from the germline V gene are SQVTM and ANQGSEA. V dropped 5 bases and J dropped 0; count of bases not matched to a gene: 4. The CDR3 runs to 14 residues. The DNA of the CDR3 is TGCAGCGTTAAGGGGACTAGCGACTCCTACGAGCAGTACTTC. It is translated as CSVKGTSDSYEQYF.

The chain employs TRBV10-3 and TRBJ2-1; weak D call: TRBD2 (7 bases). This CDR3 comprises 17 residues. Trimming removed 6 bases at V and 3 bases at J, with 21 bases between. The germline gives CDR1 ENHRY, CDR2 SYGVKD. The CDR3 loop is CAIRHSTRGANYNEQFF. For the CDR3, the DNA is TGTGCCATCAGACACTCCACCCGGGGGGCTAACTACAATGAGCAGTTCTTC.

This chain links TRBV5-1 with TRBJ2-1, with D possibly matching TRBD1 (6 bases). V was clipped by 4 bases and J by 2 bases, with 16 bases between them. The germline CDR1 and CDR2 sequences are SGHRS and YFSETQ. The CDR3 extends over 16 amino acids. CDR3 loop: CASSDAPGTTYNEQFF. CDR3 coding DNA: TGCGCCAGCAGCGACGCCCCCGGGACAACCTACAATGAGCAGTTCTTC. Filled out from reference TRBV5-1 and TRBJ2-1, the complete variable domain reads KAGVTQTPRYLIKTRGQQVTLSCSPISGHRSVSWYQQTPGQGLQFLFEYFSETQRNKGNFPGRFSGRQFSNSRSEMNVSTLELGDSALYLCASSDAPGTTYNEQFFGPGTRLTVL.

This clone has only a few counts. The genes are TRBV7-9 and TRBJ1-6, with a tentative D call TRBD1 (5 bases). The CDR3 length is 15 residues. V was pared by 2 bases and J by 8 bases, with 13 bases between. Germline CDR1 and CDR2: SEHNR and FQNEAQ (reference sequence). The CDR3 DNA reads TGTGCCAGCAGCTTATGGCTGAGAGGGGATTCACCCCTCCACTTT. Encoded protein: CASSLWLRGDSPLHF.

Here the CDR3 DNA reads TGCAGCGTTGAAGCAACAGGGGGCATAGATACGCAGTATTTT. As protein: CSVEATGGIDTQYF. J is TRBJ2-3 and V is TRBV29-1; the match to TRBD1 covers 9 bases. The CDR3 runs to 14 residues. V trimming: 1 base; J trimming: 5 bases; junction bases outside the gene matches: 4. The germline V gene has CDR1 SQVTM and CDR2 ANQGSEA.

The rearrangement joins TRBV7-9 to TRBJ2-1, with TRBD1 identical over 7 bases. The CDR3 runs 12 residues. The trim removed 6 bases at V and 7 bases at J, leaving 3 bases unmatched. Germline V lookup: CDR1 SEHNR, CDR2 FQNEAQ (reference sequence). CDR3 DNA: TGTGCCAGCAGACAGACAGGGAATGAGCAGTTCTTC. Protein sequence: CASRQTGNEQFF.

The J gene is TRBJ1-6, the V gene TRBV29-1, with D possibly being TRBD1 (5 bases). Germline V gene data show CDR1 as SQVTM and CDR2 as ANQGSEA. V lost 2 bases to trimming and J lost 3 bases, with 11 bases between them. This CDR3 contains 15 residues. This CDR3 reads CSVELDSDYNSPLHF. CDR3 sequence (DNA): TGCAGCGTTGAACTCGACAGCGACTATAATTCACCCCTCCACTTT.

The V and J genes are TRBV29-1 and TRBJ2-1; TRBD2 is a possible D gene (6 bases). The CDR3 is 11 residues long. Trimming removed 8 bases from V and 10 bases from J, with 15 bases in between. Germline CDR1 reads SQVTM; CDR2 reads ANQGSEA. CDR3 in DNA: TGCAGCTCAATAGCGGCGGGGGAGCAGTTCTTC. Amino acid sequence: CSSIAAGEQFF.

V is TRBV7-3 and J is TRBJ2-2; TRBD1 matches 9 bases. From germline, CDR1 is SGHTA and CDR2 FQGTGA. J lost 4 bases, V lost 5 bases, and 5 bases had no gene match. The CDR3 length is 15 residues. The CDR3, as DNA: TGTGCCAGCAGCCATCGGACAGGGGTCACCGGGGAGCTGTTTTTT. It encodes CASSHRTGVTGELFF.